The entry below gives a single T cell receptor beta chain sequence along with its context. This entry belongs to a study of blood T cell repertoires in COVID-19. Turning to the study itself: Samples representing acute and convalescent COVID-19 were sourced from the United States, Italy and Spain. T cells, B-cell-depleted T cells, or PBMCs provided the cDNA or gDNA that served as material.

Original data processing: Nucleated cell number was recorded as an estimate derived from reference gene primer amplification. Here immunoSEQ multiplex PCR was the method, and the copy in TCRdb shows in-frame clones only, minus some. V and J calls and clone size are those listed in that table; D and trimming were worked out from the DNA. The data show 200,000 to 250,000 clones, approximately 78% seen once. The trim removed 4 bases at V and 3 bases at J, leaving 18 bases unmatched. The CDR3 spans 19 residues. CDR1 is SGHNT, CDR2 YENEEA, per germline. Sequences were obtained from peripheral blood. This receptor was taken from a middle-aged woman with acute or convalescent COVID-19. The V call is TRBV11-3, the J call TRBJ2-7; 10 bases align to TRBD2. DNA for the CDR3: TGTGCCAGCAGCTCAGCGAGGGATAGGACTAGCGGAACACTCTACGAGCAGTACTTC. This translates into CASSSARDRTSGTLYEQYF.